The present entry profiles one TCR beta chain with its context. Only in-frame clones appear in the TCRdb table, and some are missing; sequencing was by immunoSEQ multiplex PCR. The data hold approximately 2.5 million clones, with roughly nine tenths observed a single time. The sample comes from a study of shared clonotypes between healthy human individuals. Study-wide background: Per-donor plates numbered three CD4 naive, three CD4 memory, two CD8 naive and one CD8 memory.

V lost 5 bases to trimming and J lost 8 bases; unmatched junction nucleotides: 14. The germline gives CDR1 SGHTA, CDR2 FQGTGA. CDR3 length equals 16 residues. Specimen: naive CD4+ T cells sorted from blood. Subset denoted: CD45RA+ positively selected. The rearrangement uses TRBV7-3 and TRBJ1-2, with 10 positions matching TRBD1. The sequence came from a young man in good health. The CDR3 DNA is TGTGCCAGCAGCCCGGCATCGGGGACAGGGGAAGGAGGCTACACCTTC. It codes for CASSPASGTGEGGYTF.